This T cell receptor (beta chain) was profiled in a study of cytomegalovirus exposure and HLA in healthy donors (dated by TCRdb to about 2017). Context from the whole study: According to an earlier analysis of 587 of the donors, about 179 million T cells yielded 117 million unique TCR beta sequences and 250 to 350 Gb of sequence data. An early release that covered 500 to 800 HLA-typed donors contained approximately 290 gigabases of sequencing data and around 80 million unique TCR sequences. Of the 350 to 400 genotyped donors, roughly 85% fell in the genetic ancestry cluster associated with self-reported Caucasian donors. The study aimed to test whether cataloging public T cell receptors could reveal signatures of past pathogen exposure. Using immunosequencing, the study profiled T cell repertoires from 550 to 750 subjects and related those repertoires to cytomegalovirus serostatus. A separate validation cohort of over a hundred different subjects was used in addition to the roughly 670-subject first cohort. High-throughput TCR immunosequencing, statistical association of individual TCRs with disease status, and machine learning were combined to predict cytomegalovirus infection status. A later analysis re-examined previously published TCR beta repertoires from hundreds of donors and added high-resolution HLA genotyping to investigate patterns of TCR occurrence. Rather than using new phenotypic data, the later analysis identified candidate immune exposures from TCR beta sequences and from how often those sequences occurred across donors. To decide whether each TCR beta V gene segment behaved as functional or pseudogenic, an earlier analysis of some 570 of the donors relied on high-throughput TCR beta sequencing. Donor age, sex, ethnicity and CMV serostatus were compiled together with the repertoire data. A later genetic analysis used genome-wide SNP genotypes for about 60% of the 666 donors, treating that subset as a discovery cohort. Every repertoire in the discovery cohort had been generated on one and the same sequencing platform. HLA typing included class I and class II loci at four-digit resolution. Typing coverage differed by locus: A, B, C, DRB1 and DQB1 were typed in about 620-630 donors, DQA1 in about 550, DPA1 in nearly 610, and DPB1 in roughly 450. Several DR-DQ haplotypes were handled as single units for association and clustering, since linkage in the cohort was strong. Among some 410 genotyped donors of the cohort, an average of 235,054 unique TCR beta nucleotide sequences were sequenced per donor, around 20% of them non-productive. Overall study outcomes, separate from this receptor: Across donors, most TCR sequences were observed very rarely, whereas some public TCRs were present in many individuals. In a later analysis, 16,951 TCR beta sequences were associated with specific HLA alleles at a false discovery rate of 0.05. An association between a missense DCLRE1C variant and V-gene and J-gene trimming of TCR beta chains was found in a later genetic analysis and replicated in an independent cohort. A cluster of highly shared sequence variants was judged likely to represent a technical artifact of the sequencing pipeline. Broadly in line with IMGT annotations, most TCR beta V segments showed up in productive rearrangements about 90% or about 30% of the time in an earlier analysis of 450 to 750 of the donors. A total of fewer than 200 TCR beta chains were listed by the study as associated with cytomegalovirus. Presence/absence analyses assumed roughly uniform sequencing depth across donors, an assumption that may not hold. In vitro tests confirmed that a few of the cytomegalovirus-associated TCR beta chains recognize cytomegalovirus antigens. Compared with equally common non-associated chains, HLA-associated TCR beta chains in a later analysis were more clonally expanded and had lower generation probabilities. Some IMGT-functional V segments, including TRBV6-2 and TRBV6-3, could not be distinguished by the 87-base-pair reads and were therefore excluded. Linkage disequilibrium might explain the correlated functional status among segregating V segments, but an unknown experimental factor could not be excluded. According to a later analysis, TCR association rates differed among HLA loci, with DRB1 alleles showing the most associated TCRs and HLA-C alleles showing the fewest. In a later analysis, several top co-occurrence clusters were reported to appear linked to parvovirus B19, influenza, CMV and Epstein-Barr virus. A further reported finding was that TCR beta sequences accurately predicted the HLA-A and HLA-B alleles for most subjects in the first cohort. In a later genetic analysis, fewer N-insertions in productive TCRs were reported among donors in an Asian-associated ancestry cluster than the approximately 670-donor mean. According to a later analysis, most CMV-associated TCR beta chains appeared to be HLA-restricted, and the HLA associations seemed to be driven largely by CMV exposure. In this cohort, only TCR beta chains were sequenced, and detectable features were limited by the absence of alpha or paired-chain data. CMV serostatus was the only immune exposure information available for the cohort. The classifier was reported to diagnose cytomegalovirus status with high specificity and sensitivity in both the original and validation cohorts. Strong co-occurrence of HLA alleles, especially DR and DQ, made assigning TCR associations to individual alleles difficult. The authors suggested that the approach could potentially be generalized to other disease states and immunological phenotypes. HLA typing was unavailable for some donors at each locus, so association tests used only the typed subset. Fewer than 20 rarely observed V segments, including chromosome 9 orphons, were excluded from the earlier analysis of 550 to 700 of the donors because counts were too low.

This clone qualifies as medium-sized (0.01 to 0.1%). What this receptor recognizes is not known. No base quality information exists; no much larger clone differs at one position. The CDR3 runs 12 residues from the cysteine to the phenylalanine. Kept here is only the CDR3 DNA, which spans 36 bases and is read in frame from base 1. The junction carries 10 bases between V and J, which are trimmed by 6 bases and 5 bases respectively. CDR1 and CDR2, looked up from the germline V gene (reference sequence), are SGHNT and YYREEE. The library was produced with the immunoSEQ multiplex PCR assay. A mixture of 60 forward primers for TCR Vbeta segments and 13 reverse primers for TCR Jbeta segments was used in the multiplex PCR. A multiplex PCR assay on genomic DNA amplified the CDR3 region of rearranged TCR beta genes. The amplified TCR beta libraries were sequenced on the Illumina HiSeq System as 87-base-pair reads. The authors processed their data as follows. A later analysis tallied tens of millions of unique TCR beta chains across the 700 or so repertoires, and about 10 million of those chains were shared by two or more donors. Raw reads were error-corrected and collapsed into unique sequences by a nearest-neighbor algorithm in which closely related sequences were merged to remove PCR and sequencing errors. Alignment of CDR3 sequences to IMGT reference sequences was used to assign V, D and J gene segments. Each retained sequence needed at least a six-nucleotide match to both a V gene segment and a J gene segment. A rearrangement was called productive if the CDR3 had no stop codons and remained in frame with V and J, and every other rearrangement was called non-productive. CDR3 was defined according to IMGT convention as the region running from the second conserved V-encoded cysteine to the conserved J-encoded phenylalanine. The earlier analysis of a few hundred of the donors excluded sequences that lacked an unambiguous match to a single V gene segment. In an earlier analysis of almost 600 of the donors, a V segment was called functional when productive rearrangements were above 56.7%, and segregating when the standard deviation between donors exceeded 5%. A statistical classification framework was built to diagnose cytomegalovirus status from the catalog of TCR beta chain sequences. In a later analysis, V and J genes were assigned by comparing TCR nucleotide sequences against IMGT/GENE-DB human TR gene sequences. The TCRdist pipeline was used in a later analysis to assign CDR3 sequences and most-parsimonious VDJ recombination scenarios. A later analysis defined each TCR beta chain by its CDR3 amino acid sequence plus V-gene family, and excluded reads lacking a unique V-gene family. To address suspected cross-contamination and a sequencing artifact, a later analysis removed 592 highly shared, low-generation-probability nucleotide sequences. A later analysis calculated a clonal expansion index for each public chain from normalized within-repertoire ranks of inferred template counts. In a later analysis, generation probabilities were computed using a VDJ recombination model fitted to out-of-frame rearrangements, and the results were checked against IGoR. In a later analysis, hypergeometric tests were used to score TCR-TCR, TCR-HLA and TCR-CMV co-occurrence, with a repertoire-size bias correction applied to TCR pairs. To estimate false discovery rates, a later analysis permuted the HLA or CMV assignments 20 times. A later analysis grouped co-occurring TCRs with DBSCAN, adding TCRdist sequence similarity when clustering within HLA-allele-positive subsets. For co-occurrence clustering, repertoires with fewer than 30,000 or more than 120,000 public chains were excluded, along with five repertoires with anomalous nucleotide sharing. In its TCRdb copy, this immuneACCESS table keeps in-frame sequences only and misses some clones. Where compared with another copy, unresolved V genes explain less than half of these, and the others have no known cause. That table is the source of V, J and clone size, and D and trimming were worked out from the DNA. This sample holds about 140,000 clones; about 75% were observed only once. 3% to 3.5% of the sample is held by the ten biggest clonotypes.

The cohort was made up of 650 to 700 healthy bone marrow donors. Cohort members were all nominally healthy when sampled, although unrecorded immune exposures were likely present. The donor was CMV seronegative and belonged to the group of 350 or so seronegative cohort members. Every donor gave a peripheral blood sample, and the peripheral blood mononuclear cells from that sample were used for TCR beta sequencing. Genomic DNA was extracted from the blood cell samples with the Qiagen DNeasy Blood Extraction Kit. Sequenced material: PBMCs. The clonotype comes from a man aged 35-49 years in good health and CMV-seronegative. Rearrangement joined TRBV5-4 to TRBJ2-3; a confident D gene designation cannot be given. The nucleotide sequence is given as TGTGCCAGCACCTCTAGAAGAGATACGCAGTATTTT. The resulting protein is CASTSRRDTQYF.